The present T cell receptor (beta chain) was sequenced within a study of identical twins. This clonotype has more than one count but fewer than ten. A template switching step contributed a universal primer site, while unique molecular identifiers were present in the cDNA. TCRdb recomputed calls from the 5' RACE reads with MiXCR, one row per CDR3 protein. The sample lists 1.5 million to 2 million distinct CDR3 sequences, more than 30% occurring once. CDR1 is SNHLY, CDR2 FYNNEI, per germline. The CDR3 totals 14 residues. The sample taken for sequencing was cord blood. This TCR was sampled from a newborn girl in good health. The gene calls are TRBV2 and TRBJ2-1, with 9 bases that match TRBD2. The J call may be in error: the DNA end matches TRBJ2-7 better. CDR3 bases: TGTGCCAGCGGCGGGAGGGCCCCATACAATGAGCAGTACTTC. Protein: CASGGRAPYNEQYF.